Detailed here is one TCR beta chain. Antigen specificity is unknown. These data belong to a study of CD8+CD57+ T cells in acquired aplastic anemia. V was cut by 1 base and J by 4 bases, with 10 bases left in between. CDR1 and CDR2 (germline): KGHDR, SFDVKD. The CDR3 spans 15 residues. Genomic DNA provided the template from which TCR beta VDJ and CDR3 profiles were obtained. TCRdb reprocessed the reads with MiXCR, giving one entry per CDR3 protein. This table has around 500,000 distinct CDR3 sequences, about a third appearing once. In patients chosen for sequencing, flow cytometry had shown CD8+CD57+ cell expansion. Points from the study as a whole: Roughly 31 CD8+ CDR3 sequences were shared between patients and controls.

The sequencing sample was made of sorted CD4+, CD8+, or CD8+CD57+ T cells (not recorded which) from PBMCs. The rearrangement uses TRBV24-1 and TRBJ2-1; TRBD2 might be the D (6 bases). The source of this sequence is a human donor with aplastic anemia. CDR3 sequence (DNA): TGTGCCACCAGTGATTTTCGGGGGTTTTACAATGAGCAGTTCTTC. This translates into CATSDFRGFYNEQFF.